The entry below gives a single TCR beta chain sequence along with its context. As yet, its antigen is unknown. The repertoire was sequenced with immunoSEQ multiplex PCR; TCRdb's copy has only in-frame clones and lacks some. The table includes 90,000 to 150,000 clones, 87% detected once. Pooled together were second doses at about 4 or about 12 weeks. This sample is part of a study of T cell responses to AZD1222 COVID-19 vaccine. Points from the study as a whole: The repertoires were collected only after the peak T cell response. Spike-specific TCRs gained breadth and depth after people received two AZD1222 doses. The span of vaccine-associated CD4 TCRs extended across spike, with dominance at 160-218 and 743-854.

The CDR3 contains 14 residues. Germline-derived CDR1 and CDR2 are LNHNV and YYDKDF (reference sequence). V gave up 8 bases and J gave up 0 bases, with 13 bases separating them. The source is an adult who received the AZD1222 COVID-19 vaccine. The chain is built from TRBV15 and TRBJ1-2; D might be TRBD1 (5 bases). The source was peripheral blood, collected 28 days after the second AZD1222 dose. For the CDR3, the DNA is TGTGCCACCTCAGCACGACAGACTAACTATGGCTACACCTTC. Its protein is CATSARQTNYGYTF.